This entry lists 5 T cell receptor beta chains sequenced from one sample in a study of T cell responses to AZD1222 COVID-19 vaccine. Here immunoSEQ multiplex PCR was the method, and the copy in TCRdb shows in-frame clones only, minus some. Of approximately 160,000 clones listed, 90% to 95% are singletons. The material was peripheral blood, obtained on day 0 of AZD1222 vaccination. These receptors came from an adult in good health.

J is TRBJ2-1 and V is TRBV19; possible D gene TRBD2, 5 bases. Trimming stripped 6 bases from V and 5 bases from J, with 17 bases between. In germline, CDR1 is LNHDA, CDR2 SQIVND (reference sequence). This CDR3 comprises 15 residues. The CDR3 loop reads CASSLGVKKDNEQFF. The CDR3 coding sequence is TGTGCCAGTAGCTTGGGAGTTAAGAAGGACAATGAGCAGTTCTTC.

This chain's CDR3 is CATSRDQGGNSPLHF. The CDR3 DNA reads TGTGCCACCAGCAGAGATCAAGGGGGGAATTCACCCCTCCACTTT. The chain couples TRBV15 to TRBJ1-6; maybe TRBD1 (6 bases). The CDR3 extends over 15 amino acids. From germline, CDR1 is LNHNV and CDR2 YYDKDF (reference sequence). The germline V and J ends were trimmed by 0 bases and 7 bases, with 10 bases remaining between them.

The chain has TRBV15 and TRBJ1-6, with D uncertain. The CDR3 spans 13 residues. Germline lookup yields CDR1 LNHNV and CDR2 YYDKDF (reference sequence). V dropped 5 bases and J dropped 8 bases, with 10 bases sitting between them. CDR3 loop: CATSPRRDSPLHF. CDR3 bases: TGTGCCACCAGCCCCCGTCGAGATTCACCCCTCCACTTT. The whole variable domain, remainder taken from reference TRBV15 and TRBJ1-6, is DAMVIQNPRYQVTQFGKPVTLSCSQTLNHNVMYWYQQKSSQAPKLLFHYYDKDFNNEADTPDNFQSRRPNTSFCFLDIRSPGLGDTAMYLCATSPRRDSPLHFGNGTRLTVT.

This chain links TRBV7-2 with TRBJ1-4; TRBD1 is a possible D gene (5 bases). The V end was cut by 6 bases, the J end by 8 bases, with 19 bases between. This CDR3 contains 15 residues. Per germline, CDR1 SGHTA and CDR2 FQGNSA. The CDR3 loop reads CASSNYGVRGEKLFF. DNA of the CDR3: TGTGCCAGCAGTAACTACGGGGTCCGGGGCGAAAAACTGTTTTTT.

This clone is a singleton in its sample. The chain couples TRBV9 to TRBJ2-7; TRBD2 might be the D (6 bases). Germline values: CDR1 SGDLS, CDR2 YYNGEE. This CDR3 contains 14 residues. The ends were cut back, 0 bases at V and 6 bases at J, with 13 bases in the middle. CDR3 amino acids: CASSVVGGSGEQYF. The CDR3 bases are TGTGCCAGCAGCGTAGTGGGGGGTTCGGGCGAGCAGTACTTC. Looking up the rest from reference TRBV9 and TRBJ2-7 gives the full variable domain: DSGVTQTPKHLITATGQRVTLRCSPRSGDLSVYWYQQSLDQGLQFLIQYYNGEERAKGNILERFSAQQFPDLHSELNLSSLELGDSALYFCASSVVGGSGEQYFGPGTRLTVT.